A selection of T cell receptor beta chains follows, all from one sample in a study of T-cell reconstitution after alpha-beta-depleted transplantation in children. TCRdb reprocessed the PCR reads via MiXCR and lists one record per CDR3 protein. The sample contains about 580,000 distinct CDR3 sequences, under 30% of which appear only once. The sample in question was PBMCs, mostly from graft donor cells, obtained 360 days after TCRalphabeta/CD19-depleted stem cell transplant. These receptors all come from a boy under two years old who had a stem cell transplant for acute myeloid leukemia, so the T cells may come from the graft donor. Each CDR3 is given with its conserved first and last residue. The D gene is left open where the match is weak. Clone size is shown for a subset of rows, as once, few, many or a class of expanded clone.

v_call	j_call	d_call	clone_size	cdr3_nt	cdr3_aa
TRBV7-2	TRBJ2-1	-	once	TGTGCCAGCAGCCAAACTACTACTATCAATGAGCAGTTCTTC	CASSQTTTINEQFF
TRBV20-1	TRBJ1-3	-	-	TGCAGTGCTTCAACGGGACAATTTGGAAACACCATATATTTT	CSASTGQFGNTIYF
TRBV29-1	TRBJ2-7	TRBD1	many	TGCAGCGCCGGGACAGGGAACTCCTACGAGCAGTACTTC	CSAGTGNSYEQYF
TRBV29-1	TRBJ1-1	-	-	TGCAGCGTAGGTGGACTGACGAACACTGAAGTTTTCTTT	CSVGGLTNTEVFF
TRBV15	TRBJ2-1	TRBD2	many	TGTGCCACCAGCAGCGGGACTAGCGGCGACAATGAGCAGTTCTTC	CATSSGTSGDNEQFF
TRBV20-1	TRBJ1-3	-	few	TGCAGTGCTAGGACAGTCAGCTCTGGAAACACCATATATTTT	CSARTVSSGNTIYF
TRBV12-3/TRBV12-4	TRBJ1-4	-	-	TGTGCCAGCAGTTATGTCGGATCTAATGAAAAACTGTTTTTT	CASSYVGSNEKLFF
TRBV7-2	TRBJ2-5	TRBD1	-	TGTGCCAGCAGCCCCTCCGTTGGGACAGGGGTGACCCAGTACTTC	CASSPSVGTGVTQYF
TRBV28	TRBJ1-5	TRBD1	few	TGTGCCAGCAGACCTGGACAGGGGTGGAGCAATCAGCCCCAGCATTTT	CASRPGQGWSNQPQHF
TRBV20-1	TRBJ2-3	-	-	TGCAGTGCTAGAAGTTCCCGGGGGGATACGCAGTATTTT	CSARSSRGDTQYF
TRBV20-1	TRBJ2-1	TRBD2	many	TGCAGTGCATGGACTAGCGGGAGCTACAATGAGCAGTTCTTC	CSAWTSGSYNEQFF
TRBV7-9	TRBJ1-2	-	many	TGTGCCAGCACCGGAAGGGACGCCTTCTATGGCTACACCTTC	CASTGRDAFYGYTF
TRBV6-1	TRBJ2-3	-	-	TGTGCCAGCAGTGTAGGACGGGCCCTCACAGATACGCAGTATTTT	CASSVGRALTDTQYF
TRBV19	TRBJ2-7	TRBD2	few	TGTGCCAGCAAACTAGCGGGGATCTCCTACGAGCAGTACTTC	CASKLAGISYEQYF
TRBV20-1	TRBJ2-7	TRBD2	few	TGCAGTGCTAAATCAGTCCCGAAGACGGGGGGGCCTTACGAGCAGTACTTC	CSAKSVPKTGGPYEQYF
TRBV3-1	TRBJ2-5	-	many	TGTGCCAGCAGCCTCACCCCGGGACCGCTAGCGACCCAGTACTTC	CASSLTPGPLATQYF
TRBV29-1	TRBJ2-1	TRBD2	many	TGCAGCGTTCAGCGGGGGTTGAACAATGAGCAGTTCTTC	CSVQRGLNNEQFF
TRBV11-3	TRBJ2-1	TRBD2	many	TGTGCCAGCAGCCTTGGACTAGCGGGGGGGGATGAGCAGTTCTTC	CASSLGLAGGDEQFF
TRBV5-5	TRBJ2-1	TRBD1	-	TGTGCCAGCAGCTCCCGGGACAGCCCGTACAATGAGCAGTTCTTC	CASSSRDSPYNEQFF
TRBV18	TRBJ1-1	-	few	TGTGCCAGCTCACCGAGGGAGTTCATGAACACTGAAGCTTTCTTT	CASSPREFMNTEAFF
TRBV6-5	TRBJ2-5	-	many	TGTGCCAGCAGTTCGGGCAGGGGACAAGAGACCCAGTACTTC	CASSSGRGQETQYF
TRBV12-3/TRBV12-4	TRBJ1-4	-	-	TGTGCCAGCACCCTTCTACGTGGGGCAGAGACTAATGAAAAACTGTTTTTT	CASTLLRGAETNEKLFF
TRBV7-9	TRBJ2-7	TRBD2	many	TGTGCCAGCAGCTACCCGGGACTAGCTGGCTACGAGCAGTACTTC	CASSYPGLAGYEQYF
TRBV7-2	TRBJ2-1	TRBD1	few	TGTGCCAGCAGCTTCGGGACAGGGCGGAATGAGCAGTTCTTC	CASSFGTGRNEQFF
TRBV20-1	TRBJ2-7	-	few	TGCAGTGCTAAGGGAGACGTAGGGGCCTACGAGCAGTACTTC	CSAKGDVGAYEQYF
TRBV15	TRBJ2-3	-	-	TGTGCCACCAGCAGGTCGGACAGTAGCACAGATACGCAGTATTTT	CATSRSDSSTDTQYF
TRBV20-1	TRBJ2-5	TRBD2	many	TGCAGTGCTAGAGATTGGGAGGGGTCGAGAAAGACCCAGTACTTC	CSARDWEGSRKTQYF
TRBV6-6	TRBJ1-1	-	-	TGTGCCAGCAGTTCAGCGGCGACCACTGAAGCTTTCTTT	CASSSAATTEAFF
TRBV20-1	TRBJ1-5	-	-	TGCAGTGCTAAACTGGAGGGCAGGGCGCAGCCCCAGCATTTT	CSAKLEGRAQPQHF
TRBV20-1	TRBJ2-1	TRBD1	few	TGCAGTGCTAGAGATTCATCCCCAGACCGGGACAGGGGACCGGGGGACGTCAATGAGCAGTTCTTC	CSARDSSPDRDRGPGDVNEQFF
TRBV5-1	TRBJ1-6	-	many	TGCGCCAGCAGCTTCCTCGCGGACAGCTATAATTCACCCCTCCACTTT	CASSFLADSYNSPLHF
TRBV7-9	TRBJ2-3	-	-	TGTGCCAGCAGACCCCCCGGGACTAGCACAGATACGCAGTATTTT	CASRPPGTSTDTQYF
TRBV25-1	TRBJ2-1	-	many	TGTGCCAGCAGTGGGGCGGGCGGTTACTCCTACAATGAGCAGTTCTTC	CASSGAGGYSYNEQFF
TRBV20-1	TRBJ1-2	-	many	TGCAGTGCTAGCTCTGGGGGGGAGAACTATGGCTACACCTTC	CSASSGGENYGYTF
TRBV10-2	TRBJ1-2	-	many	TGCGCCAGCAGTGTGGCAGGGTGGGATGGCTACACCTTC	CASSVAGWDGYTF
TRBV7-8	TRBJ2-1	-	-	TGTGCCAGCAGCTTAGCGCCGGGTAGCCACAATGAGCAGTTCTTC	CASSLAPGSHNEQFF
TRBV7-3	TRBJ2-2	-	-	TGTGCCAGCGCCATGGACTCCTACACCGGGGAGCTGTTTTTT	CASAMDSYTGELFF
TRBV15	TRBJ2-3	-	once	TGTGCCACCAGCAGAGCGGCGGGGCTACGCACAGATACGCAGTATTTT	CATSRAAGLRTDTQYF
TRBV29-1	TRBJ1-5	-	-	TGCAGCGTGTGGGAAAAGGGGCTAAACAATCAGCCCCAGCATTTT	CSVWEKGLNNQPQHF
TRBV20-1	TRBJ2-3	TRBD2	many	TGCAGTGTCCTCCTTCCGGGACTAGGGTCAGATACGCAGTATTTT	CSVLLPGLGSDTQYF
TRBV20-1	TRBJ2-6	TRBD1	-	TGCAGTGCGGGATACAGGGGATCCCTCTCTGGGGCCAACGTCCTGACTTTC	CSAGYRGSLSGANVLTF
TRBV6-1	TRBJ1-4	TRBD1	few	TGTGCCAGCAGTCAGGACGGGACAGGGTTCGCAATGTTCGAAAAACTGTTTTTT	CASSQDGTGFAMFEKLFF
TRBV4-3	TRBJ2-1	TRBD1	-	TGCGCCAGCAGCCCCTTTATTCCCCAACAGGGGTTGGGCAATGAGCAGTTCTTC	CASSPFIPQQGLGNEQFF
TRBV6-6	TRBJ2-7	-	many	TGTGCCAGCACCCAGGACCGCCACGAGCAGTACTTC	CASTQDRHEQYF
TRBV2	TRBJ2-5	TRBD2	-	TGTGCCAGCAGTGAATGGCGGGGGGGCGTAGGGGAGACCCAGTACTTC	CASSEWRGGVGETQYF
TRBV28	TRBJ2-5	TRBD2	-	TGTGCCAGCAGCAACGGGGGGGCTAGTCGGGAGACCCAGTACTTC	CASSNGGASRETQYF
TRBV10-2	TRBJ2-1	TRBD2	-	TGCGCCAGCAGCAAATTAGCGGGGGGGAGCTCCTACAATGAGCAGTTCTTC	CASSKLAGGSSYNEQFF
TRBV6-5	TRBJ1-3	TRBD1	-	TGTGCCAGCAGTTACTCTCTACGGACAGGGGAGGGAAACACCATATATTTT	CASSYSLRTGEGNTIYF
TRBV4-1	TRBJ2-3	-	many	TGCGCCAGCAGCCAAGACCCGAGTCGGGTGGAGAGCACAGATACGCAGTATTTT	CASSQDPSRVESTDTQYF
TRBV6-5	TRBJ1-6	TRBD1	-	TGTGCCAGCAGTCACGACAGGGAGTGGGGCTCCTATAATTCACCCCTCCACTTT	CASSHDREWGSYNSPLHF
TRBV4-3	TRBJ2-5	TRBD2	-	TGCGCCAGCAGCCAAGGGGATTCGATGCGGGGGGCAGAGACCCAGTACTTC	CASSQGDSMRGAETQYF
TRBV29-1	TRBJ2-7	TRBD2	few	TGCAGCGTTTCTGACCGGGGGGTAGGCTCCTACGAGCAGTACTTC	CSVSDRGVGSYEQYF
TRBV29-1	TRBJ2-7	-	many	TGCAGCGTTGTAGGCAGGGGTTACGAGCAGTACTTC	CSVVGRGYEQYF
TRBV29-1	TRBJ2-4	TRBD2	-	TGCAGCGTTTGGGGGGGATCACTAGCCAAAAACATTCAGTACTTC	CSVWGGSLAKNIQYF
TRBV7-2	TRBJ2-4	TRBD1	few	TGTGCCAGCAGCTTGGTCAGGGGGTTAGCCAAAAACATTCAGTACTTC	CASSLVRGLAKNIQYF
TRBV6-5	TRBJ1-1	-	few	TGTGCCAGCAGTTATGCAGGGGAGGACACTGAAGCTTTCTTT	CASSYAGEDTEAFF
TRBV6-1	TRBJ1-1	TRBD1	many	TGTGCAACAGTGGGACAGAAGAACACTGAAGCTTTCTTT	CATVGQKNTEAFF